The clone carrying this T cell receptor (beta chain) was seen repeatedly, ten times or more. The V and J ends lost 6 bases and 1 base, in that order; junction bases with no gene match: 9. CDR3 length: 15 amino acids. The germline gives CDR1 MNHEY, CDR2 SVGAGI. The source of the sample is a study of blood T cell repertoires in COVID-19. Assay: immunoSEQ multiplex PCR; the TCRdb copy retains only in-frame clones and omits some. The table lists roughly 130,000 clones, roughly 80% of them singletons. Source material: peripheral blood. This receptor was obtained from a man in his fifties with acute or convalescent COVID-19. The chain is built from TRBV6-5 and TRBJ2-7; 7 bases are a match to TRBD1. The CDR3 reads CASRRGTVSSYEQYF. The DNA for the CDR3 is TGTGCCAGCAGGAGGGGGACAGTTAGTTCCTACGAGCAGTACTTC.